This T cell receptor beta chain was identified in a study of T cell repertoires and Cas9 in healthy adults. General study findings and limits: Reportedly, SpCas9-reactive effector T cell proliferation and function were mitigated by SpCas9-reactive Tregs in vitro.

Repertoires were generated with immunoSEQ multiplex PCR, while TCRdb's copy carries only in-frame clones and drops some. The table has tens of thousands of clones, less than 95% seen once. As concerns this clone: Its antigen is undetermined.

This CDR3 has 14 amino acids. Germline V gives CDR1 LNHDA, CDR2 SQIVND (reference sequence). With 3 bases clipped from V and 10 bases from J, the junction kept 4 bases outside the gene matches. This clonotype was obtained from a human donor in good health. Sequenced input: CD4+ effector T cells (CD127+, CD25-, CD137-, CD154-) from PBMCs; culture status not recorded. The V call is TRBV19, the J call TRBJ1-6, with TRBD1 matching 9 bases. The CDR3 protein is CASSMPGQGSPLHF. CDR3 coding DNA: TGTGCCAGTAGTATGCCGGGACAGGGCTCACCCCTCCACTTT.